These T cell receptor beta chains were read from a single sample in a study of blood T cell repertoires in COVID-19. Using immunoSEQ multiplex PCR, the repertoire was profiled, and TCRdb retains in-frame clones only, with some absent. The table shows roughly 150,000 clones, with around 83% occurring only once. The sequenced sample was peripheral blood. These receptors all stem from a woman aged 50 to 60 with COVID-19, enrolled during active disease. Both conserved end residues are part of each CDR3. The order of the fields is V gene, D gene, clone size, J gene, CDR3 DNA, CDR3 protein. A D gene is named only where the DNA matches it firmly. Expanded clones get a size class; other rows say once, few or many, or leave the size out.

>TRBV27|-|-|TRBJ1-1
TGTGCCAGCAACGCCCCCAGGGGTCACACTGAAGCTTTCTTT
CASNAPRGHTEAFF
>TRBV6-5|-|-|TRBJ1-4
TGTGCCAGCAGTACACGGGGTAATGAAAAACTGTTTTTT
CASSTRGNEKLFF
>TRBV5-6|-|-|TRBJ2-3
TGTGCCAGCAGCTTACAGGGACACACAGATACGCAGTATTTT
CASSLQGHTDTQYF
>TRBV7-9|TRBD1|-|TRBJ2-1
TGTGCCAGCAGGAGCAGGGGGCGCTGGGAGCAGTTCTTC
CASRSRGRWEQFF
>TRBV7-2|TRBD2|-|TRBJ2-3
TGTGCCAGCAGCTTAGAGGGCTTGGGGGGGAGGACAGATACGCAGTATTTT
CASSLEGLGGRTDTQYF
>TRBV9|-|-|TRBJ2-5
TGTGCCAGCAGCGTTACAGGGCAAGAGACCCAGTACTTC
CASSVTGQETQYF
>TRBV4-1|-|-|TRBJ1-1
TGCGCCAGCAGCTCGGGCGGGCAGCTGAACACTGAAGCTTTCTTT
CASSSGGQLNTEAFF
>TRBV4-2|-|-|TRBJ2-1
TGTGCCAGCGATTCAGGACAAGCGTTGGGGCAGTTCTTC
CASDSGQALGQFF
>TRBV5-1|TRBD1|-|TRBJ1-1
TGCGCCAGCAGCCAAAGGACAGGGGGCACTGAAGCTTTCTTT
CASSQRTGGTEAFF
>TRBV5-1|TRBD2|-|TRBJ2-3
TGCGCCAGCAGCTCCCGTAGCGGGGGAAGCACAGATACGCAGTATTTT
CASSSRSGGSTDTQYF
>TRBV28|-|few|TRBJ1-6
TGTGCCAGCAGTTCAGACCGACAGGACCTTAATTCACCCCTCCACTTT
CASSSDRQDLNSPLHF
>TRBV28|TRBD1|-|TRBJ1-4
TGTGCCAGCAGGCAGACAGGGGGCCTTCAAAAACTGTTTTTT
CASRQTGGLQKLFF
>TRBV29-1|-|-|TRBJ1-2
TGCAGCGCTCCGACCGGGACTTACTATGGCTACACCTTC
CSAPTGTYYGYTF
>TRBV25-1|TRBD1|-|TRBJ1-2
TGTGCCAGCAGTGAATATAGTACAGGGGCAGATGGCTACACCTTC
CASSEYSTGADGYTF
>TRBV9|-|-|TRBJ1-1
TGTGCCAGCAGCGTAGGGGTAGGGGCGAACACTGAAGCTTTCTTT
CASSVGVGANTEAFF
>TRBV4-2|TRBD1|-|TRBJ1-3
TGTGCCAGCAGCCGATGGGGACAGAGCTCTGGAAACACCATATATTTT
CASSRWGQSSGNTIYF
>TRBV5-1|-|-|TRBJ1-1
TGCGCCAGCAGCTTGGCCTTTGGGGGGACTGAAGCTTTCTTT
CASSLAFGGTEAFF
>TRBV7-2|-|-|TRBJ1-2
TGTGCCAGCAGCTTAGCGCAGGTGGATGGCTACACCTTC
CASSLAQVDGYTF
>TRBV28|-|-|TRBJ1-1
TGTGCCAGCAGGGTGGTAGGGCGGGACACTGAAGCTTTCTTT
CASRVVGRDTEAFF
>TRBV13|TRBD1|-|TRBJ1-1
TGTGCCAGCAGCTTAGAAAGGAGGGGGCGGCGATACACTGAAGCTTTCTTT
CASSLERRGRRYTEAFF
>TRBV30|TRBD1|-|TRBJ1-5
TGTGCCTGGAGTGACAGGGGGCTTAGCAATCAGCCCCAGCATTTT
CAWSDRGLSNQPQHF
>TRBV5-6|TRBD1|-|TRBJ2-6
TGTGCCAGCAGCCCCGGACAGGGGGCTGGGGCCAACGTCCTGACTTTC
CASSPGQGAGANVLTF
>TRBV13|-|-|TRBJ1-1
TGTGCCAGCAGTTTCGACAACATGAACACTGAAGCTTTCTTT
CASSFDNMNTEAFF
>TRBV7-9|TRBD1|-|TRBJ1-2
TGTGCCAGCAGCCCCGGGACAGCGAACTATGGCTACACCTTC
CASSPGTANYGYTF
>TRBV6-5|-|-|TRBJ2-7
TGTGCCAGCGCCCCCCCGGGGATGTACGAGCAGTACTTC
CASAPPGMYEQYF
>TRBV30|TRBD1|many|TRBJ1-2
TGTGCCTGGAGAAGGGACAGCCTTGGCTACACCTTC
CAWRRDSLGYTF